This T cell receptor (beta chain) was profiled in a study of identifying expanded T cells in peripheral blood. This clone appeared once. Its antigen is unknown. This CDR3 is 14 amino acids long. Germline V lookup: CDR1 SQVTM, CDR2 ANQGSEA. Between the trimmed V and J ends, which lost 7 bases and 2 bases, there was a span of 17 bases. During the collection period, no donor immune events like infections were recorded. Study outcomes and limitations: Roughly 2-week clone count variance significantly increased as total template count grew. Differentially abundant clones: about 1.2 between replicates, 15 to 17 at approximately two weeks, 19 to 20 at four.

Only in-frame clones appear in the TCRdb table, and some are missing; sequencing was by immunoSEQ multiplex PCR. The sample contains 85,000 to 95,000 clones, about nine tenths of which appear only once. Sequenced input: blood. This sequence joins TRBV29-1 and TRBJ2-5; D not resolved. This clonotype was obtained from a person between 18 and 75 years old in good health. CDR3 nucleotide sequence: TGCAGCGGGGTGTTAAACCACTTGCAAGAGACCCAGTACTTC. It is translated as CSGVLNHLQETQYF. The full variable domain, completed using reference TRBV29-1 and TRBJ2-5, is SAVISQKPSRDICQRGTSLTIQCQVDSQVTMMFWYRQQPGQSLTLIATANQGSEATYESGFVIDKFPISRPNLTFSTLTVSNMSPEDSSIYLCSGVLNHLQETQYFGPGTRLLVL.